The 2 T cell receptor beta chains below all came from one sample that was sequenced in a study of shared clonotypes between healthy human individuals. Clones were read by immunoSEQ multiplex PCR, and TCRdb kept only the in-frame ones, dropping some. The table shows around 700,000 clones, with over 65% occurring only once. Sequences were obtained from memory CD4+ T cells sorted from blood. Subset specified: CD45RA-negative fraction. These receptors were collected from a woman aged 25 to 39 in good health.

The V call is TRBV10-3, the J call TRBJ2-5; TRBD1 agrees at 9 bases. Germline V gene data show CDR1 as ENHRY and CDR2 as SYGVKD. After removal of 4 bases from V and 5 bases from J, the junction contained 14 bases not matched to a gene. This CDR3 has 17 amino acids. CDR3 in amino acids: CAISGSRRDRVGETQYF. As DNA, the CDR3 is TGTGCCATCAGTGGGTCGCGACGGGACAGGGTTGGGGAGACCCAGTACTTC.

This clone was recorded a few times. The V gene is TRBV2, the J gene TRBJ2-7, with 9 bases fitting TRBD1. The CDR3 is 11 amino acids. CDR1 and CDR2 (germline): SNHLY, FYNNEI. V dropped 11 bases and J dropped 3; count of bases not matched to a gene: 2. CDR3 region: CAQGQGYEQYF. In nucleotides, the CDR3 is TGTGCCCAGGGACAGGGCTACGAGCAGTACTTC.